The next 31 T cell receptor beta chains were all read from a single sample in a study of blood T cell repertoires in COVID-19. Profiled with immunoSEQ multiplex PCR; TCRdb holds only in-frame clones, not every one. Counted here are approximately 280,000 clones, 70% to 90% occurring once; the ten biggest clones make up approximately 10%. Material for sequencing was peripheral blood. These receptors originate from a woman aged 70-85 years with acute or convalescent COVID-19.

The chain employs TRBV6-1 and TRBJ1-1, with D maybe TRBD1 (6 bases). Trimming removed 3 bases from V and 10 bases from J, with 21 bases in between. Germline V gene sequence: CDR1 MNHNS, CDR2 SASEGT. This CDR3 has 15 amino acids. This chain's CDR3 is CASSEYGFTGSSAFF. CDR3 nucleotides: TGTGCCAGCAGTGAGTATGGATTCACAGGGTCGTCAGCTTTCTTT.

The J gene is TRBJ2-5, the V gene TRBV10-3; 9 bases map to TRBD1. This CDR3 has 16 residues. V lost 0 bases and J lost 3; bases outside the gene matches: 5. Germline values: CDR1 ENHRY, CDR2 SYGVKD. For the CDR3, the DNA is TGTGCCATCAGTGAGTCAGGGACAGGGCAGAAAGAGACCCAGTACTTC. As protein: CAISESGTGQKETQYF.

The V and J genes are TRBV5-1 and TRBJ1-2; no reliable D call. Germline CDR1 and CDR2: SGHRS and YFSETQ. The V end lost 0 bases, the J end lost 0 bases, and 9 bases lay between the germline ends. The CDR3 has 15 residues. In DNA form, the CDR3 reads TGCGCCAGCAGCTTGGAGAGGGCTACTAACTATGGCTACACCTTC. The encoded protein is CASSLERATNYGYTF.

This chain connects TRBV3-1 (or the pseudogene TRBV3-2) to TRBJ1-2; 7 nucleotides align to TRBD1. The CDR3 is 17 residues long. V trimming: 0 bases; J trimming: 2 bases; junction bases outside the gene matches: 9. Germline V gives CDR1 LGHDT, CDR2 YNNKEL (reference sequence). CDR3: CASSQEGGGQVNYGYTF. Written as DNA, the CDR3 is TGTGCCAGCAGCCAAGAGGGGGGTGGACAGGTGAACTATGGCTACACCTTC.

The J gene is TRBJ1-6, the V gene TRBV6-4, with D maybe TRBD1 (5 bases). Deletions cut 3 bases from V and 7 bases from J, with 10 bases between. CDR1 MRHNA and CDR2 SNTAGT come from the germline V gene. There are 14 residues in the CDR3. CDR3 protein: CASSEGTRNSPLHF. The CDR3 DNA reads TGTGCCAGCAGTGAGGGGACTAGGAATTCACCCCTCCACTTT.

The rearrangement links TRBV7-9 to TRBJ2-1; weak D call: TRBD2 (5 bases). Trimming stripped 2 bases from V and 7 bases from J, with 18 bases between. This CDR3 has 16 residues. CDR1 and CDR2 from the germline V gene are SEHNR and FQNEAQ (reference sequence). CDR3 residues: CASSLWHLTGMNEQFF. CDR3 bases: TGTGCCAGCAGCTTATGGCACTTAACCGGGATGAATGAGCAGTTCTTC.

V is TRBV29-1 and J is TRBJ1-1; D is undetermined. Germline V CDR1 and CDR2: SQVTM, ANQGSEA. V dropped 5 bases and J dropped 5 bases, with 12 bases sitting between them. This CDR3 has 12 residues. CDR3 bases: TGCAGCGTTAGGACCGGGAAGACTGAAGCTTTCTTT. Translated: CSVRTGKTEAFF.

The J gene is TRBJ1-4, the V gene TRBV11-2; weak D call: TRBD1 (6 bases). V dropped 1 base and J dropped 8 bases, with 17 bases sitting between them. Germline values: CDR1 SGHAT, CDR2 FQNNGV. The CDR3 spans 16 residues. CDR3 sequence (DNA): TGTGCCAGCAGCTTAGGGAGAGGGGGAATCAAGGAAAAACTGTTTTTT. It yields the protein CASSLGRGGIKEKLFF.

This chain joins TRBV5-6 and TRBJ2-6; possible D gene TRBD1, 6 bases. Trimming stripped 2 bases from V and 2 bases from J, with 8 bases between. CDR3 length equals 15 residues. CDR1 SGHDT and CDR2 YYEEEE come from the germline V gene. DNA of the CDR3: TGTGCCAGCAGCTTCAGGGGCACTGGGGCCAACGTCCTGACTTTC. Translating it yields CASSFRGTGANVLTF.

V gene TRBV29-1 combines with J gene TRBJ2-3, with 9 bases matching TRBD1. The CDR3 runs 15 residues. The ends lost 7 bases at V and 6 bases at J; junction bases unmatched: 14. CDR1 is SQVTM and CDR2 is ANQGSEA in the germline V gene. The CDR3 protein is CSAEGPGQGMDTQYF. The CDR3 coding sequence is TGCAGCGCTGAGGGACCGGGACAGGGTATGGATACGCAGTATTTT.

The genes are TRBV5-4 and TRBJ1-1; weak D call: TRBD1 (5 bases). The CDR3 covers 15 residues. CDR1 is SGHNT, CDR2 YYREEE, per germline (reference sequence). V shed 5 bases and J shed 0 bases, with 14 bases lying between them. CDR3 DNA sequence: TGTGCCAGCAGTCATCTGGGGGGGATGAACACTGAAGCTTTCTTT. Translated, it gives CASSHLGGMNTEAFF. Full variable domain (outside the CDR3, taken from reference TRBV5-4 and TRBJ1-1): ETGVTQSPTHLIKTRGQQVTLRCSSQSGHNTVSWYQQALGQGPQFIFQYYREEENGRGNFPPRFSGLQFPNYSSELNVNALELDDSALYLCASSHLGGMNTEAFFGQGTRLTVV.

The chain links TRBV4-2 to TRBJ2-3, with 9 bases fitting TRBD1. CDR3 length: 16 residues. V dropped 2 bases and J dropped 2; count of bases not matched to a gene: 5. The germline CDR1 and CDR2 sequences are LGHNA and YNFKEQ. The CDR3 region has the DNA TGTGCCAGCAGCCAAAGGGGACAGGGAATCACAGATACGCAGTATTTT. Protein: CASSQRGQGITDTQYF.

CDR3 in DNA: TGTGCCAGCAATGACGGACAGGGGGCTCAGCCCCAGCATTTT. Translating it yields CASNDGQGAQPQHF. The chain employs TRBV2 and TRBJ1-5; TRBD1 agrees at 11 bases. Trimming cost V 7 bases and J 6 bases; bases outside gene matches: 5. Germline lookup yields CDR1 SNHLY and CDR2 FYNNEI. This CDR3 has 14 residues.

This chain links TRBV9 with TRBJ1-2, with 8 bases aligning to TRBD1. The CDR3 consists of 14 residues. Losses at the gene ends were 3 bases for V and 8 bases for J; bases not matched to a gene: 9. Germline values: CDR1 SGDLS, CDR2 YYNGEE. CDR3 coding DNA: TGTGCCAGCAGCGCCGGACAGGGAATCGAGGGCTACACCTTC. This sequence encodes CASSAGQGIEGYTF.

CDR3 DNA sequence: TGTGCCAGCAGCCGTACGGGGGGCCCAATCTACGAGCAGTACTTC. It codes for CASSRTGGPIYEQYF. The J gene is TRBJ2-7, the V gene TRBV6-6, with a weak D call TRBD2 (7 bases). Germline loops: CDR1 MNHNY, CDR2 SVGAGI (reference sequence). The CDR3 has 15 residues. The germline V and J ends were trimmed by 6 bases and 3 bases, with 18 bases remaining between them.

The rearrangement uses TRBV28 and TRBJ1-5; D is unclear. The V and J ends lost 6 bases and 4 bases respectively, with 19 bases between them. CDR3 length equals 16 residues. The germline CDR1 and CDR2 sequences are MDHEN and SYDVKM. In DNA, the CDR3 is TGTGCCAGCAGCACCACCCCCAGGCTGCCGAATCAGCCCCAGCATTTT. Its translation is CASSTTPRLPNQPQHF.

The chain carries TRBV7-9 and TRBJ2-3; 14 bases are a match to TRBD2. The V gene's germline CDR1 is SEHNR and CDR2 FQNEAQ (reference sequence). CDR3 length equals 17 residues. V gave up 5 bases and J gave up 0 bases; unmatched junction bases: 4. The CDR3 here is CASSRLAGGHSTDTQYF. The CDR3 coding sequence is TGTGCCAGCAGCCGACTAGCGGGGGGGCATAGCACAGATACGCAGTATTTT.

As regards this clone: Other DNA sequences in this specimen translate into the identical CDR3. CDR3 in amino acids: CASSPPGTGYNEQFF. The CDR3 coding sequence is TGTGCCAGCTCACCGCCCGGGACAGGGTACAATGAGCAGTTCTTC. This chain connects TRBV18 to TRBJ2-1; TRBD1 matches 9 bases. Germline V lookup: CDR1 KGHSH, CDR2 LQKENI. CDR3 length: 15 amino acids. The V segment lost 3 bases and the J segment 4 bases; nucleotides outside the gene matches: 4.

This sequence joins TRBV6-5 and TRBJ1-6, with D hard to call. The CDR3 length is 16 residues. Germline lookup yields CDR1 MNHEY and CDR2 SVGAGI. V was pared by 0 bases and J by 0 bases, with 6 bases between. CDR3 bases: TGTGCCAGCAGTTACTCGAGGAGCTCCTATAATTCACCCCTCCACTTT. This translates into CASSYSRSSYNSPLHF.

The chain uses TRBV5-1 and TRBJ2-3, with 7 bases matching TRBD1. J lost 2 bases, V lost 4 bases, and 7 bases had no gene match. CDR1 SGHRS and CDR2 YFSETQ come from the germline V gene. The CDR3 extends over 15 amino acids. The CDR3 is CASSHGTVPTDTQYF. The CDR3 DNA is TGCGCCAGCAGCCACGGGACAGTACCCACAGATACGCAGTATTTT.

This chain links TRBV30 with TRBJ1-6; D is uncertain. V lost 1 base, J lost 0 bases, and 13 bases lay in between. The CDR3 runs to 17 residues. Germline loops: CDR1 GTSNPN, CDR2 SVGIG (reference sequence). The CDR3 DNA sequence: TGTGCCTGGAGTGATGGGCTCGGGAGCTCCTATAATTCACCCCTCCACTTT. It codes for CAWSDGLGSSYNSPLHF.

V and J are TRBV2 and TRBJ2-1, with D possibly matching TRBD2 (6 bases). The CDR3 is made up of 13 amino acids. V was pared by 3 bases and J by 8 bases, with 11 bases between. Germline CDR1 and CDR2: SNHLY and FYNNEI. The CDR3 here is CASSEWGVHEQFF. CDR3 DNA: TGTGCCAGCAGTGAGTGGGGGGTCCATGAGCAGTTCTTC. The variable domain in full, with the rest retrieved from reference TRBV2 and TRBJ2-1, is EPEVTQTPSHQVTQMGQEVILRCVPISNHLYFYWYRQILGQKVEFLVSFYNNEISEKSEIFDDQFSVERPDGSNFTLKIRSTKLEDSAMYFCASSEWGVHEQFFGPGTRLTVL.

The V gene is TRBV29-1, the J gene TRBJ1-5; D unresolved. V was shortened by 7 bases and J by 0 bases, with 7 bases between the two germline ends. The length of the CDR3 is 12 residues. The V gene's germline CDR1 is SQVTM and CDR2 ANQGSEA. CDR3 loop: CSALNSNQPQHF. CDR3 nucleotide sequence: TGCAGCGCTTTAAATAGCAATCAGCCCCAGCATTTT.

V and J are TRBV18 and TRBJ1-1; perhaps TRBD1 as D (6 bases). Germline loops: CDR1 KGHSH, CDR2 LQKENI. The length of the CDR3 is 14 residues. Trimming cost V 1 base and J 0 bases, with 6 bases left between them. CDR3 DNA sequence: TGTGCCAGCTCACCACAGGGGGTGAACACTGAAGCTTTCTTT. The encoded protein is CASSPQGVNTEAFF.

This clone was detected only a few times. The chain carries TRBV18 and TRBJ2-3, with 14 bases matching TRBD2. The CDR3 contains 17 residues. Germline CDR1 reads KGHSH; CDR2 reads LQKENI. The V and J ends lost 3 bases and 4 bases, in that order; junction bases with no gene match: 6. The CDR3 loop is CASSPGTSGGLADTQYF. The CDR3 DNA is TGTGCCAGCTCACCGGGGACTAGCGGGGGCCTAGCAGATACGCAGTATTTT.

The V gene is TRBV24-1, the J gene TRBJ2-2; 8 bases are shared with TRBD2. J gave up 5 bases and V 6 bases, and 7 bases lay outside the gene matches. CDR1 and CDR2 (germline): KGHDR, SFDVKD. This CDR3 is 15 amino acids long. The chain's CDR3 is CATSSAGGATGELFF. CDR3 coding DNA: TGTGCCACCAGTAGCGCGGGGGGCGCGACCGGGGAGCTGTTTTTT.

The V call is TRBV15, the J call TRBJ1-1; no definite D call. V gave up 5 bases and J gave up 1 base, with 14 bases separating them. The CDR3 loop spans 15 amino acids. Germline-derived CDR1 and CDR2 are LNHNV and YYDKDF (reference sequence). DNA for the CDR3: TGTGCCACCAGCCCCCGGGAGCTTCCGAACACTGAAGCTTTCTTT. It encodes CATSPRELPNTEAFF. Variable domain in full (rest from reference TRBV15 and TRBJ1-1): DAMVIQNPRYQVTQFGKPVTLSCSQTLNHNVMYWYQQKSSQAPKLLFHYYDKDFNNEADTPDNFQSRRPNTSFCFLDIRSPGLGDTAMYLCATSPRELPNTEAFFGQGTRLTVV.

The gene calls are TRBV5-1 and TRBJ2-2; TRBD2 might be the D (6 bases). Trimming took off 1 base at V and 2 bases at J, with 12 bases between the two ends. This CDR3 is built from 16 residues. Germline CDR1 is SGHRS and CDR2 is YFSETQ. The CDR3 DNA follows: TGCGCCAGCAGCTTGTTGTCCGGGGGTAACACCGGGGAGCTGTTTTTT. It codes for CASSLLSGGNTGELFF. The complete variable domain, with remaining parts taken from reference TRBV5-1 and TRBJ2-2, reads KAGVTQTPRYLIKTRGQQVTLSCSPISGHRSVSWYQQTPGQGLQFLFEYFSETQRNKGNFPGRFSGRQFSNSRSEMNVSTLELGDSALYLCASSLLSGGNTGELFFGEGSRLTVL.

The gene calls are TRBV6-2 or TRBV6-3 and TRBJ1-1; tentatively, D is TRBD1 (6 bases). Germline V gene data show CDR1 as MNHEY and CDR2 as SVGEGT. This CDR3 has 14 residues. V was shortened by 0 bases and J by 5 bases, with 10 bases between the two germline ends. The CDR3 sequence is CASSYSGGRTEAFF. The DNA for the CDR3 is TGTGCCAGCAGTTACTCGGGGGGGCGGACTGAAGCTTTCTTT.

In DNA form, the CDR3 reads TGTGCCAGCAGCGTAGCTCGGGAAAATGAGCAGTTCTTC. Protein: CASSVARENEQFF. This chain connects TRBV9 to TRBJ2-1, with D possibly being TRBD2 (5 bases). The CDR3 length is 13 residues. V lost 0 bases, J lost 7 bases, and 8 bases lay in between. Germline loops: CDR1 SGDLS, CDR2 YYNGEE.

The rearrangement links TRBV5-1 to TRBJ2-3; 14 positions match TRBD2. This CDR3 spans 18 amino acids. CDR1 is SGHRS, CDR2 YFSETQ, per germline. V dropped 4 bases and J dropped 0; count of bases not matched to a gene: 7. The CDR3 spells CASSPGTSGGRSTDTQYF. CDR3 in DNA: TGCGCCAGCAGCCCCGGGACTAGCGGGGGCCGTAGCACAGATACGCAGTATTTT.